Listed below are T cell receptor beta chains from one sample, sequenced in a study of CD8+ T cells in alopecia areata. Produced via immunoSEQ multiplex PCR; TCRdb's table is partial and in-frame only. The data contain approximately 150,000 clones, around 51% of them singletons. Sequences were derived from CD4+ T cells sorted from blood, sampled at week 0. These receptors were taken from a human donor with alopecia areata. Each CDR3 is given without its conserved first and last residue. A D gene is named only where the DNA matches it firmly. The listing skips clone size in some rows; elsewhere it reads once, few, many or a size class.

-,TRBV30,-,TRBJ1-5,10,AWSGGKQPQH
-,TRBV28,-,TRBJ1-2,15,ASSLTGLVFANYGYT
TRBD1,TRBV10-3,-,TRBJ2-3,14,AISDPGQGVADTQY
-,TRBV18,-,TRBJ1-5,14,ASSPGTTGSLRPQH
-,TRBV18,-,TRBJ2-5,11,ASSPVVGETQY
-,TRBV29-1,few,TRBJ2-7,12,SAGLTTASYEQY
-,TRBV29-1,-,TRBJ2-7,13,SVEDRKGRSYEQY
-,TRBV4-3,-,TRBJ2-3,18,ASSQEFRHMEQSVPDTQY
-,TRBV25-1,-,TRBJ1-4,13,ASSEAWGRNEKLF
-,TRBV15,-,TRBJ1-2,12,ATSRDREDYGYT
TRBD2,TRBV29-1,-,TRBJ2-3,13,SVEAGTSAADTQY
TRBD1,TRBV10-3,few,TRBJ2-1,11,ATNRGRDNEQF
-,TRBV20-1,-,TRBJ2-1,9,SAWPNNEQF
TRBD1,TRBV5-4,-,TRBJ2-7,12,ASSPASPGGEQY
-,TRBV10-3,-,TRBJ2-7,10,AISDPFIEQY
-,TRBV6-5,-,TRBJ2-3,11,ASRRDSTDTQY
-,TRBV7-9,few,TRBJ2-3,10,ASSLGTDTQY
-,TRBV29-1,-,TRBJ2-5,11,SVEAATGETQY
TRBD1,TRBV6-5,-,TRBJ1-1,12,ASRKQGTNTEAF
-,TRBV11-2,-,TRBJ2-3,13,ASSLAGGDSSTQY
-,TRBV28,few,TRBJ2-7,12,ASSLGAQAYEQY
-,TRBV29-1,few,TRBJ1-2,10,SVEGSGYGYT
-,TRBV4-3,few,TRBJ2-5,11,ASSQDRRETQY
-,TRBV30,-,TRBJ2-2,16,AWSVRGRINLNTGELF
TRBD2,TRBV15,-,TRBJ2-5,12,ATSGRGGSETQY
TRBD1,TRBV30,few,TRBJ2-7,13,AWESRQGAKYEQY
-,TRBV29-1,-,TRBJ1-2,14,SVDRGPAPGGYGYT
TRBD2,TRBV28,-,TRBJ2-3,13,ASSLAGGFADTQY
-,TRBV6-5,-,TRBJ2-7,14,ASSYWVPGRGYEQY
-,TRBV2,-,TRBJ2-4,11,ASSVESKNIQY
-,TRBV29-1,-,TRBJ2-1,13,SVELPAGLFNEQF
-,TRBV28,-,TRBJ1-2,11,ASQKLYKRGYT
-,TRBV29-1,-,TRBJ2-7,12,SVDKEGGSYEQY
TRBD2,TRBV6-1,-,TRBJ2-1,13,ASSEDLAGYNEQF
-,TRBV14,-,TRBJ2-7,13,ASSQRGGFLYEQY
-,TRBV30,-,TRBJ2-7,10,AWSVAGNEQY